The 13 T cell receptor beta chains below were found in one sample sequenced in a study of blood T cell repertoires in COVID-19. Method: immunoSEQ multiplex PCR; TCRdb's copy keeps in-frame clones and lacks some. The data contain some 28,000 clones, roughly 87% of them singletons. Source material: peripheral blood. Every receptor here comes from a human donor in a cohort sampled during active COVID-19.

The chain recombines TRBV7-2 with TRBJ1-2; D is possibly TRBD1 (5 bases). The germline V gene has CDR1 SGHTA and CDR2 FQGNSA. Trimming removed 6 bases from V and 8 bases from J, with 16 bases in between. CDR3 length: 13 amino acids. The CDR3 is CASRPQGLWGYTF. CDR3 sequence (DNA): TGTGCCAGCAGACCGCAGGGTCTCTGGGGCTACACCTTC. Variable domain in full (rest from reference TRBV7-2 and TRBJ1-2): GAGVSQSPSNKVTEKGKDVELRCDPISGHTALYWYRQSLGQGLEFLIYFQGNSAPDKSGLPSDRFSAERTGGSVSTLTIQRTQQEDSAVYLCASRPQGLWGYTFGSGTRLTVV.

The chain employs TRBV29-1 and TRBJ1-4; D unresolved. Between the trimmed V and J ends, which lost 6 bases and 3 bases, there was a span of 14 bases. Germline V CDR1 and CDR2: SQVTM, ANQGSEA. The CDR3 extends over 14 amino acids. The CDR3 sequence is CSVSAGSANEKLFF. The DNA of the CDR3 is TGCAGCGTCTCCGCGGGGTCCGCTAATGAAAAACTGTTTTTT.

The chain employs TRBV9 and TRBJ2-5; possibly TRBD1 for D (6 bases). CDR1 and CDR2 from the germline V gene are SGDLS and YYNGEE. V lost 3 bases to trimming and J lost 3 bases, with 15 bases between them. The CDR3 contains 15 residues. CDR3 in amino acids: CASSAHTGMEETQYF. DNA for the CDR3: TGTGCCAGCAGCGCCCACACAGGGATGGAAGAGACCCAGTACTTC.

The rearrangement uses TRBV5-1 and TRBJ2-1, with D possibly matching TRBD2 (6 bases). Between the trimmed V and J ends, which lost 5 bases and 16 bases, there was a span of 19 bases. CDR3 length equals 12 residues. In germline, CDR1 is SGHRS, CDR2 YFSETQ. The CDR3 DNA reads TGCGCCAGCAGGGAGGGTCGGGCAGCCCTCTTCTTC. Protein product: CASREGRAALFF.

V is TRBV11-3 and J is TRBJ1-1; 7 nucleotides match TRBD1. The trim removed 5 bases at V and 2 bases at J, leaving 11 bases unmatched. This CDR3 region has 16 residues. The germline V gene encodes CDR1 SGHNT and CDR2 YENEEA. CDR3 in DNA: TGTGCCAGCAGCCCAGGGGGTAAGAGGATCAACACTGAAGCTTTCTTT. It yields the protein CASSPGGKRINTEAFF.

V and J are TRBV19 and TRBJ1-6; 7 bases are shared with TRBD1. The V segment lost 6 bases and the J segment 7 bases; nucleotides outside the gene matches: 3. Germline V gives CDR1 LNHDA, CDR2 SQIVND (reference sequence). There are 13 residues in the CDR3. The CDR3 is CASRGQANSPLHF. The CDR3 coding sequence is TGTGCCAGTAGAGGACAGGCAAATTCACCCCTCCACTTT.

This chain links TRBV5-6 with TRBJ2-7; 7 bases map to TRBD1. V shed 2 bases, J shed 3 bases, and the junction held 8 bases outside the gene matches. The CDR3 is 15 residues long. The germline gives CDR1 SGHDT, CDR2 YYEEEE. The CDR3 reads CASSLQGPSLYEQYF. CDR3 bases: TGTGCCAGCAGCTTACAGGGGCCGTCTCTCTACGAGCAGTACTTC.

CDR3 sequence: CASSLIVAARNTGELFF. CDR3 bases: TGCGCCAGCAGCCTGATAGTAGCGGCTAGGAACACCGGGGAGCTGTTTTTT. The rearrangement links TRBV5-1 to TRBJ2-2; TRBD2 is a possible D gene (6 bases). V lost 4 bases to trimming and J lost 1 base, with 17 bases between them. The CDR3 totals 17 residues. Germline CDR1 is SGHRS and CDR2 is YFSETQ.

J is TRBJ1-4 and V is TRBV7-9, with D possibly TRBD1 on 6 matching bases. The CDR3 is made up of 14 amino acids. The germline gives CDR1 SEHNR, CDR2 FQNEAQ (reference sequence). Deletions cut 4 bases from V and 5 bases from J, with 11 bases between. DNA for the CDR3: TGTGCCAGCAGCTACCGGGACAACAATGAAAAACTGTTTTTT. This sequence encodes CASSYRDNNEKLFF.

The J gene is TRBJ1-1, the V gene TRBV18; D not certain. CDR3 length: 14 amino acids. The V end was cut by 0 bases, the J end by 0 bases, with 5 bases between. CDR1 and CDR2 (germline): KGHSH, LQKENI. This CDR3 reads CASSPPLMNTEAFF. CDR3 sequence (DNA): TGTGCCAGCTCACCACCTCTAATGAACACTGAAGCTTTCTTT.

The V gene is TRBV7-8, the J gene TRBJ2-2; 7 bases agree with TRBD1. The CDR3 runs to 16 residues. J lost 4 bases, V lost 5 bases, and 10 bases had no gene match. The germline CDR1 and CDR2 sequences are SGHVS and FQNEAQ. The CDR3 nucleotides are TGTGCCAGCAGCCTTCAGGGGGAGCGGAGCACCGGGGAGCTGTTTTTT. Protein: CASSLQGERSTGELFF.

This clone was counted a few times. The rearrangement uses TRBV2 and TRBJ2-7; a possible D gene is TRBD1 (6 bases). CDR3 length equals 14 residues. Trimming shortened V by 3 bases and J by 2 bases, and 11 bases separated the two germline ends. The V gene's germline CDR1 is SNHLY and CDR2 FYNNEI. The CDR3 coding sequence is TGTGCCAGCAGTGAGGGCGACAGGACCTACGAGCAGTACTTC. It codes for CASSEGDRTYEQYF.

The CDR3 spells CASRGQGAYEQYF. CDR3 bases: TGTGCCAGCCGAGGACAGGGGGCTTACGAGCAGTACTTC. The rearrangement links TRBV6-5 to TRBJ2-7; 11 nucleotides align to TRBD1. The CDR3 length is 13 residues. Trimming removed 8 bases from V and 4 bases from J; junction bases left unmatched: 4. Germline loops: CDR1 MNHEY, CDR2 SVGAGI.